The T cell receptor beta chain under discussion was sequenced for a study of CD8+CD57+ T cells in acquired aplastic anemia. Turning to the study itself: DNA from sorted CD4+ and CD8+ cells averaged around 3.5 ug.

Findings and limits, study-wide: With respect to CD8+ Simpson's diversity, patients and controls did not differ significantly. Patients had approximately 30 CD8+ CDR3 sequences in common with controls (the shared set).

TCR beta VDJ and CDR3 profiles were obtained from a genomic DNA template. MiXCR was run by TCRdb on the reads, yielding one entry per CDR3 protein. This table holds hundreds of thousands of distinct CDR3 sequences, around 60% found once. Turning to this clonotype: Its specificity is unknown.

CDR3 length: 14 amino acids. Germline V gene data show CDR1 as LNHDA and CDR2 as SQIVND (reference sequence). Trimming took 3 bases from V and 0 from J, leaving 9 bases between them. Sequenced: sorted CD4+, CD8+, or CD8+CD57+ T cells (not recorded which) from PBMCs. The source is a human donor with severe aplastic anemia or a healthy control (not recorded which). The chain recombines TRBV19 with TRBJ2-7; no firm D call. This CDR3 is CASSIAIDSYEQYF. CDR3 nucleotides: TGTGCCAGTAGTATCGCCATCGACTCCTACGAGCAGTACTTC.